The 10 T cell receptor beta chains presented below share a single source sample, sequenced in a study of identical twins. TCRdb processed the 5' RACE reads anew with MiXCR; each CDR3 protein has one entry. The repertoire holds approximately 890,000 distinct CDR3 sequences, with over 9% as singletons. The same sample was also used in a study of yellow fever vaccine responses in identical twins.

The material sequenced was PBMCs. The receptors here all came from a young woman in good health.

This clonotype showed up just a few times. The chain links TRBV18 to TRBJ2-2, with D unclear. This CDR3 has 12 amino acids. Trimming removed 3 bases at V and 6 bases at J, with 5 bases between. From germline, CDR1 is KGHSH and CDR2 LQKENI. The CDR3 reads CASSPDAGELFF. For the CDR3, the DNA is TGTGCCAGCTCACCTGATGCCGGGGAGCTGTTTTTT.

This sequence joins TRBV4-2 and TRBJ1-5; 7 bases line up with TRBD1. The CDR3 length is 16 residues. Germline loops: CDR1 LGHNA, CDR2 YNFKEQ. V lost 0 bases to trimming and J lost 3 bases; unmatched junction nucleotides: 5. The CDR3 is CASSQDDDRDNQPQHF. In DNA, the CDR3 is TGTGCCAGCAGCCAAGACGATGACAGGGACAATCAGCCCCAGCATTTT.

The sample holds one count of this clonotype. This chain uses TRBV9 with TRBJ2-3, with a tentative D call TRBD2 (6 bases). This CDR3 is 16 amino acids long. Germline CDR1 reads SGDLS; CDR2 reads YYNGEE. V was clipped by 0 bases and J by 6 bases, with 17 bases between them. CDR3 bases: TGTGCCAGCAGCGTAGCTACGTGGGCCCGGGGGGATACGCAGTATTTT. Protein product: CASSVATWARGDTQYF.

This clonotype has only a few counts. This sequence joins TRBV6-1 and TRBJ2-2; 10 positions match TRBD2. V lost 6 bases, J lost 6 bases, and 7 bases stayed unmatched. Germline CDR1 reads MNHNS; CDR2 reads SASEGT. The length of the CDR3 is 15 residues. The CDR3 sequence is CASSPSGGGAGELFF. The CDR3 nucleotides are TGTGCCAGCAGCCCCAGCGGGGGGGGGGCCGGGGAGCTGTTTTTT.

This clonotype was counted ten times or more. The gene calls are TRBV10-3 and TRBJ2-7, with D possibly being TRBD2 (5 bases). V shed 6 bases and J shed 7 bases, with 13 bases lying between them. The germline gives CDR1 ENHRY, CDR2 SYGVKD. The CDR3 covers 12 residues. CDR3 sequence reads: CAIRAPSGEQYV. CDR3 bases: TGTGCCATCAGGGCGCCCTCGGGGGAGCAGTACGTC.

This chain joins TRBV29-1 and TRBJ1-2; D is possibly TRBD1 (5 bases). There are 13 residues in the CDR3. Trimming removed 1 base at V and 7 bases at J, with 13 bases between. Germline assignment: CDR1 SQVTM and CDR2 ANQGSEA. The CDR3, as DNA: TGCAGCGTTGAAGGGGACCGGGCGCCTGGCTACACCTTC. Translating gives CSVEGDRAPGYTF.

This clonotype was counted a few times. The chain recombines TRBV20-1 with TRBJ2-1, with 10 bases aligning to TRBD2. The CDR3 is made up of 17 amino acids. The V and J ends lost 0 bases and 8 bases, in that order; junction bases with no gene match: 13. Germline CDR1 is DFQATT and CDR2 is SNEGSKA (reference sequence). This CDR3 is CSARDLSAGGPKDEQFF. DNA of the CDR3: TGCAGTGCTAGAGATCTGTCAGCGGGGGGGCCCAAAGATGAGCAGTTCTTC.

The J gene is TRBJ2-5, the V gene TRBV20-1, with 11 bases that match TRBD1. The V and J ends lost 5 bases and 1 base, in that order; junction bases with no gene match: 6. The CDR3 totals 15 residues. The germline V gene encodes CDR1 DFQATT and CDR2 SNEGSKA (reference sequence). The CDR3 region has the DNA TGCAGTGCTGCGGACAGGGGGCTTCTCCAAGAGACCCAGTACTTC. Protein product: CSAADRGLLQETQYF.

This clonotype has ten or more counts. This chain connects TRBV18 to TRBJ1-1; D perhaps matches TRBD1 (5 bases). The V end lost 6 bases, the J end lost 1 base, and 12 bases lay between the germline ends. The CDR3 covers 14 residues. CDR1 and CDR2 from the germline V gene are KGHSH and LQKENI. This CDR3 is CASSQGLQNTEAFF. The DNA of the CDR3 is TGTGCCAGCTCCCAGGGACTGCAGAACACTGAAGCTTTCTTT.

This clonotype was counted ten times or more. In nucleotides, the CDR3 is TGTGCCAGCAGTTCCGGGACAAGTTATTCACCCCTCCACTTT. Translated: CASSSGTSYSPLHF. The chain couples TRBV6-5 to TRBJ1-6, with D tentatively TRBD1 (6 bases). The CDR3 length is 14 residues. Germline CDR1 reads MNHEY; CDR2 reads SVGAGI. V was clipped by 4 bases and J by 8 bases, with 12 bases between them.